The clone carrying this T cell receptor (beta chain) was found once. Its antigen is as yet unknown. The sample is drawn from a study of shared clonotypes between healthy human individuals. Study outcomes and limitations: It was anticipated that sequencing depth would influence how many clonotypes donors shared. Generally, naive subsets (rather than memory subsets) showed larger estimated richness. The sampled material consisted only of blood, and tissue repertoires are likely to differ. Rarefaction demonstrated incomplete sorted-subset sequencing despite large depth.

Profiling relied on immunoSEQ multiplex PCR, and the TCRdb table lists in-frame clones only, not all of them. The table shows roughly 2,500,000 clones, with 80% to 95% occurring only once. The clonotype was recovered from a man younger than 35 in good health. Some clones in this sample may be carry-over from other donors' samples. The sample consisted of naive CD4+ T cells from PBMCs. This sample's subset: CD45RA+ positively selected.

CDR3: CASSFTGGGYEQYF. The CDR3 nucleotides are TGCGCCAGCAGCTTTACAGGGGGCGGCTACGAGCAGTACTTC. The chain employs TRBV5-1 and TRBJ2-7; 9 nucleotides line up with TRBD1. Germline assignment: CDR1 SGHRS and CDR2 YFSETQ. The junction had 3 bases not matched to a gene; V was cut back by 2 bases and J by 3 bases. This CDR3 contains 14 residues. Complete variable domain (other parts from reference TRBV5-1 and TRBJ2-7): KAGVTQTPRYLIKTRGQQVTLSCSPISGHRSVSWYQQTPGQGLQFLFEYFSETQRNKGNFPGRFSGRQFSNSRSEMNVSTLELGDSALYLCASSFTGGGYEQYFGPGTRLTVT.